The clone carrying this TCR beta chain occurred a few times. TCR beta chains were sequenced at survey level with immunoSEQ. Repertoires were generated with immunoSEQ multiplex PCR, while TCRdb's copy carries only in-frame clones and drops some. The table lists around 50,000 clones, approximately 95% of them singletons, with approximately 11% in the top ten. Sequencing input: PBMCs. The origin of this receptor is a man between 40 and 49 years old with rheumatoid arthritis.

The CDR3 region is CASSSGTGAVDSPLHF. The CDR3 bases are TGTGCCAGCAGTTCCGGGACAGGGGCTGTTGATTCACCCCTCCACTTT. The chain carries TRBV6-5 and TRBJ1-6; 10 bases fit TRBD1. With 4 bases clipped from V and 8 bases from J, the junction kept 8 bases outside the gene matches. The CDR3 spans 16 residues. Germline V gene data show CDR1 as MNHEY and CDR2 as SVGAGI.